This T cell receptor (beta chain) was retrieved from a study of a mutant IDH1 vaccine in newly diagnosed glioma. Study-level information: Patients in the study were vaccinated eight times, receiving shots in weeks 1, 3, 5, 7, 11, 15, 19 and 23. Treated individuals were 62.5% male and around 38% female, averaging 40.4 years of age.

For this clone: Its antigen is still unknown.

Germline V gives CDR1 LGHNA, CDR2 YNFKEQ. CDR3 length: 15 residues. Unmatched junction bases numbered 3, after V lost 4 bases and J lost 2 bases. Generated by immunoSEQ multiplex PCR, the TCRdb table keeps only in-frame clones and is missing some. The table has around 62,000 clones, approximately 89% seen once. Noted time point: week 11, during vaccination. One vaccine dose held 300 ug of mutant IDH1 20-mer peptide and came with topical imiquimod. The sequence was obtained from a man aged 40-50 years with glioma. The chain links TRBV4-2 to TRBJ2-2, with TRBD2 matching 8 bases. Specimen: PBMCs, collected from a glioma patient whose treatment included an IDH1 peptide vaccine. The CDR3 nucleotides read TGTGCCAGCAGCCTACGGGAGGGAAACACCGGGGAGCTGTTTTTT. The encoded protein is CASSLREGNTGELFF.